Listed below are T cell receptor beta chains from one sample, sequenced in a study of T cells in narcolepsy. The repertoire was sequenced with immunoSEQ multiplex PCR; TCRdb's copy has only in-frame clones and lacks some. In the table there are about 33,000 clones, about four fifths of which are singletons. The sample comprised CD45RA- memory CD4+ T cells from PBMCs. Every receptor here comes from a human donor with narcolepsy. The conserved cysteine and the conserved F or W are not part of the CDR3 here. Each record gives: V gene, CDR3 protein.

TRBV5-1,ASIPGAQGAETQY
TRBV6-6,ASSSAGTTEAF
TRBV30,AWSGRVAQETQY
TRBV4-3,ASSQEGGYGYT
TRBV9,ASSPQMMGGNTIY
TRBV6-5,ASSYSGLDYGYT
TRBV19,ASTPGEYPNYGYT
TRBV6-5,ASSSPGGSPLH
TRBV5-1,ASSWGSALSTDTQY
TRBV30,AWSEASGGTYNEQF
TRBV2,ASRALDNTEAF
TRBV9,ASSGGSLAGPQETQY
TRBV9,ASSVDTFEQF
TRBV7-2,ASSLTRGSYNEQF
TRBV28,ASSQTGGINYGYT
TRBV5-1,ASSSGTGRGPETQY
TRBV5-6,ASSLAPLEAF
TRBV4-1,ASSQGEGPTDTQY
TRBV5-1,ASSLHTRGADTQY
TRBV7-2,ASSRDRVGGNYGYT
TRBV28,ASSRQGGETQY
TRBV28,ASSRTGGHYGYT
TRBV10-3,AISAAGNQPQH
TRBV6-1,ASTSSFGNEQF
TRBV7-2,ASSLGTGIKAF
TRBV5-4,ASSFSGRTYEQY
TRBV19,ASRWDFNQPQH
TRBV4-2,ASSQDLGKAFNEQF
TRBV5-4,ASSIGTGGAYNEQF
TRBV30,AWDRFETQY
TRBV10-1,ASSPLGGRDTQY
TRBV7-2,ASSRRTSGGSSSYEQY
TRBV5-5,ASTGTGVRGYT
TRBV9,ASSIGQGARGSVETQY
TRBV9,ASSVGIIGTGGGTEAF
TRBV2,ASSGTLADTEAF
TRBV7-9,ASSSFPEVPEAF
TRBV14,ASSQDRVVSNYEQY
TRBV7-8,ASSLGVVRVTPLH
TRBV19,ASSISRSSNQPQH
TRBV30,ACPSPGQGFYGYT
TRBV6-5,ASSYSGGRAEAF
TRBV11-2,ASSFRQDYNEQF
TRBV4-3,ASSQVTQGGEKLF
TRBV27,ASKLSGTNSPLH
TRBV15,ATSSGQGGVYGYT
TRBV5-1,ASSLAGQGNSPLH
TRBV5-6,ASNTGVQFYT
TRBV6-6,ATDPQGANQPQH
TRBV6-4,ASSGGGGTDTQY
TRBV19,ASSGRDRGHYGYT
TRBV27,ASSSGRRGGYEQY
TRBV14,ASSHQGNNSPLH
TRBV10-3,ATGGDTDTQY
TRBV7-3,ASSLLTGGASGYT
TRBV18,ASSPIRGTGELF
TRBV5-1,ASSFTSRGGQETQY
TRBV11-2,ASSLGGASGGNEF
TRBV28,ASSSPPSNQPQH